These 32 T cell receptor beta chains originate from one sample sequenced in a study of early T cells in non-severe SARS-CoV-2 infection. TCRdb redid the calling of the 5' RACE reads with MiXCR, one entry per CDR3 protein. This repertoire shows 35,000 to 45,000 distinct CDR3 sequences, roughly 5% found once; its top ten account for 5.5% to 7%. The material was whole blood, obtained at baseline. These receptor sequences come from an adult who was a healthcare worker with PCR-confirmed SARS-CoV-2 infection or an uninfected control (not recorded which).

In this sample, this clonotype turned up a few times. The rearrangement joins TRBV11-2 to TRBJ2-1, with D possibly TRBD2 on 6 matching bases. Germline V gene data show CDR1 as SGHAT and CDR2 as FQNNGV. CDR3 length: 12 residues. Trimming pared 6 bases from V and 6 bases from J, leaving 9 bases between. The DNA of the CDR3 is TGTGCCAGCAGACTAGCTTCCAATGAGCAGTTCTTC. Protein sequence: CASRLASNEQFF.

There are many counts of this clonotype. V and J are TRBV7-2 and TRBJ2-1; 8 bases agree with TRBD1. CDR1 and CDR2 from the germline V gene are SGHTA and FQGNSA. Trimming at V came to 4 bases and at J to 4 bases, leaving 6 bases not matched to a gene. The CDR3 consists of 15 residues. This CDR3 is CASSSAGTGYNEQFF. The CDR3 nucleotides read TGTGCCAGCAGCTCCGCCGGGACAGGTTACAATGAGCAGTTCTTC.

As DNA, the CDR3 is TGTGCCAGCAGCGAGGGACGTCGCACAGATACGCAGTATTTT. Its translation is CASSEGRRTDTQYF. The V and J genes are TRBV7-6 and TRBJ2-3, with D perhaps TRBD1 or TRBD2 (5 bases each). The V gene lost 5 bases and the J gene lost 1 base, with 10 bases spanning the gap. Germline V gene sequence: CDR1 SGHVS, CDR2 FNYEAQ. The CDR3 sequence is 14 residues long. Variable domain in full (rest from reference TRBV7-6 and TRBJ2-3): GAGVSQSPRYKVTKRGQDVALRCDPISGHVSLYWYRQALGQGPEFLTYFNYEAQQDKSGLPNDRFSAERPEGSISTLTIQRTEQRDSAMYRCASSEGRRTDTQYFGPGTRLTVL.

This clonotype has ten or more counts. V is TRBV13 and J is TRBJ2-2, with 9 bases identical to TRBD2. This CDR3 contains 16 residues. V was pared by 2 bases and J by 6 bases, with 7 bases of the junction left unmatched. The germline CDR1 and CDR2 sequences are PRHDT and FYEKMQ (reference sequence). Written as DNA, the CDR3 is TGTGCCAGCAGCTTATTAGCGGGAGCGGTGGCCGGGGAGCTGTTTTTT. Its protein is CASSLLAGAVAGELFF.

This clonotype showed up many times. The V call is TRBV7-9, the J call TRBJ2-7, with a weak D call TRBD1 (6 bases). Per the germline V gene, CDR1 is SEHNR and CDR2 is FQNEAQ (reference sequence). V lost 1 base and J 4 bases, leaving 8 bases between the germline ends. This CDR3 is 13 amino acids long. CDR3 sequence reads: CASSLGTAYEQYV. For the CDR3, the DNA is TGTGCCAGCAGCTTAGGGACAGCATACGAGCAGTACGTC.

This chain connects TRBV28 to TRBJ2-1; 10 nucleotides agree with TRBD2. CDR1 and CDR2 (germline): MDHEN, SYDVKM. The CDR3 is 15 residues long. With 1 base clipped from V and 9 bases from J, the junction kept 6 bases outside the gene matches. The CDR3 nucleotides read TGTGCCAGCAGTTTATTTAGCGGGAGGAGGAGTGAGCAGTTCTTC. This sequence encodes CASSLFSGRRSEQFF.

This clonotype was picked up a small number of times. The rearrangement joins TRBV28 to TRBJ1-6; D might be TRBD1 (5 bases). This CDR3 region has 17 residues. Trimming shortened V by 5 bases and J by 8 bases, and 22 bases separated the two germline ends. Germline V lookup: CDR1 MDHEN, CDR2 SYDVKM. CDR3 residues: CASSGSFLQVRDSPLHF. The CDR3 DNA reads as TGTGCCAGCAGTGGTAGTTTTTTACAGGTTCGAGATTCACCCCTCCACTTT.

This clonotype appeared a few times. The CDR3 sequence is CASSPRLAGGRYNEQFF. The CDR3 DNA sequence: TGTGCCAGCAGCCCCCGACTAGCGGGAGGCAGATACAATGAGCAGTTCTTC. The V gene is TRBV14, the J gene TRBJ2-1; 13 bases align to TRBD2. V shed 4 bases, J shed 4 bases, and the junction held 7 bases outside the gene matches. CDR1 is SGHDN, CDR2 FVKESK, per germline. The CDR3 has 17 residues.

This clonotype was observed many times. The rearrangement links TRBV19 to TRBJ2-1, with TRBD1 matching 8 bases. CDR1 and CDR2 from the germline V gene are LNHDA and SQIVND (reference sequence). V shed 4 bases and J 3 bases; nucleotides not matched to a gene: 2. The CDR3 consists of 14 residues. CDR3 sequence reads: CASSTGQDYNEQFF. The CDR3 DNA reads as TGTGCCAGTAGTACGGGACAGGACTACAATGAGCAGTTCTTC.

The table lists this clonotype with many counts. The gene calls are TRBV29-1 and TRBJ2-2, with 16 bases aligning to TRBD2. Germline CDR1 and CDR2: SQVTM and ANQGSEA. CDR3 length: 16 residues. J was trimmed by 6 bases and V by 7 bases; bases with no gene match: 8. The CDR3 DNA follows: TGCAGCGCCACGATGGGACTAGCGGGAGGGCCCGGGGAGCTGTTTTTT. Translated, it gives CSATMGLAGGPGELFF.

Many counts were recorded for this clonotype. This chain joins TRBV5-1 and TRBJ2-2, with 10 bases identical to TRBD1. Germline CDR1 and CDR2: SGHRS and YFSETQ. The CDR3 is made up of 20 amino acids. Trimming at V came to 0 bases and at J to 2 bases, leaving 13 bases not matched to a gene. The CDR3 sequence is CASSLGPVRQGAPNTGELFF. The CDR3 DNA reads TGCGCCAGCAGCTTGGGCCCCGTTCGACAGGGGGCGCCTAACACCGGGGAGCTGTTTTTT. The whole variable domain, filled in from reference TRBV5-1 and TRBJ2-2, reads KAGVTQTPRYLIKTRGQQVTLSCSPISGHRSVSWYQQTPGQGLQFLFEYFSETQRNKGNFPGRFSGRQFSNSRSEMNVSTLELGDSALYLCASSLGPVRQGAPNTGELFFGEGSRLTVL.

This clonotype has at least ten counts. The V gene is TRBV28, the J gene TRBJ1-5; D gene uncertain. The germline CDR1 and CDR2 sequences are MDHEN and SYDVKM. The CDR3 has 15 amino acids. V was trimmed by 1 base and J by 7 bases, leaving 14 bases between them. CDR3 bases: TGTGCCAGCAGTTTATTACGAGCGGATAGCCAGCCCCAGCATTTT. Its protein product is CASSLLRADSQPQHF.

Ten or more counts support this clonotype. V usage is TRBV6-6 and J usage is TRBJ2-2, with D perhaps TRBD1 or TRBD2 (5 bases each). V lost 2 bases and J 6 bases, leaving 13 bases between the germline ends. This CDR3 comprises 15 residues. Germline V lookup: CDR1 MNHNY, CDR2 SVGAGI (reference sequence). This CDR3 is CASSYPGPKAGELFF. DNA for the CDR3: TGTGCCAGCAGTTACCCGGGACCCAAGGCCGGGGAGCTGTTTTTT.

The sample holds many counts of this clonotype. V gene TRBV7-2 combines with J gene TRBJ1-2; D ambiguous. This CDR3 is built from 13 residues. The V gene's germline CDR1 is SGHTA and CDR2 FQGNSA. V was shortened by 1 base and J by 2 bases, with 5 bases between the two germline ends. CDR3 in DNA: TGTGCCAGCAGCTTAGGGATAAACTATGGCTACACCTTC. As protein: CASSLGINYGYTF. Filled out from reference TRBV7-2 and TRBJ1-2, the complete variable domain reads GAGVSQSPSNKVTEKGKDVELRCDPISGHTALYWYRQSLGQGLEFLIYFQGNSAPDKSGLPSDRFSAERTGGSVSTLTIQRTQQEDSAVYLCASSLGINYGYTFGSGTRLTVV.

The sample holds many counts of this clonotype. The chain combines TRBV4-1 with TRBJ2-1, with TRBD2 matching 7 bases. The CDR3 totals 15 residues. CDR1 and CDR2 (germline): MGHRA, YSYEKL. V lost 5 bases and J lost 9; bases outside the gene matches: 13. CDR3 protein: CASSSRPGTIGEQFF. CDR3 sequence (DNA): TGCGCCAGCAGCTCCCGCCCCGGGACTATTGGTGAGCAGTTCTTC.

There are many counts of this clonotype. The rearrangement links TRBV28 to TRBJ2-1; TRBD2 agrees at 7 bases. The junction had 8 bases not matched to a gene; V was cut back by 3 bases and J by 6 bases. The CDR3 is 15 residues long. CDR1 is MDHEN, CDR2 SYDVKM, per germline. The CDR3: CASSFGLEVSNEQFF. CDR3 DNA: TGTGCCAGCAGTTTTGGACTAGAGGTGAGCAATGAGCAGTTCTTC.

At least ten counts were recorded for this clonotype. The CDR3 spells CASSALPDGTGELFF. The CDR3 coding sequence is TGTGCCAGCAGCGCCCTGCCCGATGGCACCGGGGAGCTGTTTTTT. This chain uses TRBV9 with TRBJ2-2; D remains ambiguous. The V gene lost 3 bases and the J gene lost 4 bases, with 13 bases spanning the gap. This CDR3 has 15 residues. CDR1 and CDR2 from the germline V gene are SGDLS and YYNGEE.

This clonotype was found a few times. This chain uses TRBV6-2 or TRBV6-3 with TRBJ2-5; unclear D gene. The V end lost 5 bases, the J end lost 5 bases, and 12 bases lay between the germline ends. This CDR3 contains 13 residues. Germline V gene data show CDR1 as MNHEY and CDR2 as SVGEGT. CDR3 DNA: TGTGCCAGCAGTCACACCCCCTTTGAGACCCAGTACTTC. Translated: CASSHTPFETQYF.

The gene calls are TRBV18 and TRBJ2-5, with 14 bases aligning to TRBD2. V shed 6 bases and J 0 bases; nucleotides not matched to a gene: 3. This CDR3 region has 16 residues. Germline values: CDR1 KGHSH, CDR2 LQKENI. CDR3 sequence: CASSRLAGGYQETQYF. The CDR3 coding sequence is TGTGCCAGCTCTCGACTAGCGGGAGGGTACCAAGAGACCCAGTACTTC. Drawing the rest from reference TRBV18 and TRBJ2-5, the complete variable domain is NAGVMQNPRHLVRRRGQEARLRCSPMKGHSHVYWYRQLPEEGLKFMVYLQKENIIDESGMPKERFSAEFPKEGPSILRIQQVVRGDSAAYFCASSRLAGGYQETQYFGPGTRLLVL.

This clonotype was picked up many times. V gene TRBV20-1 combines with J gene TRBJ2-2; TRBD1 agrees at 7 bases. The germline CDR1 and CDR2 sequences are DFQATT and SNEGSKA (reference sequence). CDR3 length: 14 residues. The J segment lost 0 bases and the V segment lost 3 bases, leaving 1 base of the junction unmatched. The CDR3 DNA reads TGCAGTGCTAGGGGGACAGCGAACACCGGGGAGCTGTTTTTT. Translated, it gives CSARGTANTGELFF.

This clonotype was counted at least ten times. The chain employs TRBV12-3 or TRBV12-4 and TRBJ1-5, with 7 bases aligning to TRBD1. Trimming cost V 5 bases and J 4 bases; bases outside gene matches: 5. The CDR3 has 14 amino acids. Here the CDR3 DNA reads TGTGCCAGCAGTCGCAGGGGGAGTAATCAGCCCCAGCATTTT. This codes for CASSRRGSNQPQHF.

This clonotype was seen repeatedly, ten times or more. The chain employs TRBV12-2 and TRBJ2-3; TRBD1, the table's D call, lacks a check against the DNA. TRBV12-2 is annotated as a pseudogene. The CDR3 has 17 residues. CDR3 bases: TGTGCAAGTCGCCGGGGACGACCCCCTGGGCCCACAGATACGCAGTATTTT. It yields the protein CASRRGRPPGPTDTQYF.

This clonotype was counted at least ten times. The chain uses TRBV5-6 and TRBJ2-3, with D maybe TRBD2 (6 bases). Germline lookup yields CDR1 SGHDT and CDR2 YYEEEE. Trimming took off 0 bases at V and 8 bases at J, with 13 bases between the two ends. The CDR3 spans 14 residues. CDR3 DNA: TGTGCCAGCAGCTTGGACGGGAGTGGGAGTACGCAGTATTTT. Its translation: CASSLDGSGSTQYF.

At least ten counts were recorded for this clonotype. The rearrangement uses TRBV7-2 and TRBJ2-5; D gene ambiguous. The germline V gene encodes CDR1 SGHTA and CDR2 FQGNSA. This CDR3 comprises 13 residues. Trimming pared 1 base from V and 7 bases from J, leaving 10 bases between. The CDR3 region is CASSLGVPGTQYF. DNA of the CDR3: TGTGCCAGCAGCTTAGGCGTCCCGGGGACCCAGTACTTC.

This clonotype was picked up many times. The chain links TRBV29-1 to TRBJ2-1; TRBD2 aligns across 13 bases. J gave up 8 bases and V 4 bases, and 8 bases lay outside the gene matches. CDR3 length: 15 residues. CDR1 and CDR2 from the germline V gene are SQVTM and ANQGSEA. CDR3 coding DNA: TGCAGCGTTGGGGGTAGGACTAGCGGGAGTGATGAGCAGTTCTTC. Encoded protein: CSVGGRTSGSDEQFF.

This clonotype appeared many times. The V gene is TRBV28, the J gene TRBJ2-7; 7 bases are shared with TRBD1. The germline V gene encodes CDR1 MDHEN and CDR2 SYDVKM. Trimming removed 6 bases from V and 2 bases from J; junction bases left unmatched: 10. CDR3 size: 15 residues. The CDR3 loop reads CASSVGQSSTYEQYV. The CDR3 DNA sequence: TGTGCCAGCAGCGTGGGACAGTCGAGTACCTACGAGCAGTACGTC.

This clonotype has a count of ten or more. The chain couples TRBV3-1 to TRBJ1-2; TRBD1 agrees at 10 bases. CDR3 length: 15 amino acids. CDR1 and CDR2 (germline): LGHDT, YNNKEL (reference sequence). V shed 2 bases and J 6 bases; nucleotides not matched to a gene: 6. CDR3 in DNA: TGTGCCAGCAGCCAAATCCGACAGGGGGCGAATGGCTACACCTTC. It yields the protein CASSQIRQGANGYTF.

Turning to this clonotype: A much larger clone is a single base away; this may be a read error. The rearrangement uses TRBV5-1 and TRBJ1-1, with 9 positions matching TRBD1. The CDR3 extends over 15 amino acids. Trimming removed 4 bases from V and 9 bases from J; junction bases left unmatched: 13. Germline CDR1 reads SGHRS; CDR2 reads YFSETQ. DNA for the CDR3: TGCGCCAGCAGCACAAAACAGGGGGCGCTGAGGAAAGCTTTCTTT. It encodes CASSTKQGALRKAFF.

This clonotype was observed at least ten times. This chain uses TRBV24-1 with TRBJ2-3; no reliable D call. With 4 bases removed from V and 1 base from J, the gap between germline ends came to 14 bases. The CDR3 is 16 residues long. Germline-derived CDR1 and CDR2 are KGHDR and SFDVKD. The CDR3 DNA follows: TGTGCCACCAGTGAACGGACCCCCGCGGGCACAGATACGCAGTATTTT. Amino acid sequence: CATSERTPAGTDTQYF.

This clonotype was counted only a few times. The rearrangement links TRBV10-2 to TRBJ1-5; weak D call: TRBD1 (6 bases). The CDR3 consists of 14 residues. V was cut by 8 bases and J by 0 bases, with 11 bases left in between. Germline CDR1 and CDR2: WSHSY and SAAADI. CDR3 amino acids: CASGTTYSNQPQHF. In nucleotides, the CDR3 is TGCGCCAGCGGGACAACATATAGCAATCAGCCCCAGCATTTT.

The CDR3 sequence is CASSMGPLGTAEQYF. The DNA of the CDR3 is TGTGCCAGCAGCATGGGACCCCTAGGTACAGCCGAGCAGTACTTC. This chain links TRBV3-1 with TRBJ2-7, with D perhaps given as TRBD1 or TRBD2 (5 bases each). The germline CDR1 and CDR2 sequences are LGHDT and YNNKEL (reference sequence). The length of the CDR3 is 15 residues. V was pared by 5 bases and J by 6 bases, with 20 bases between.

In this sample, this clonotype turned up many times. V gene TRBV12-3 or TRBV12-4 combines with J gene TRBJ2-1; TRBD2 agrees at 10 bases. There are 18 residues in the CDR3. The V segment lost 3 bases and the J segment 0 bases; nucleotides outside the gene matches: 8. CDR3 DNA: TGTGCCAGCAGTTTTGTGACTAGCGGGCTCCACTCCTACAATGAGCAGTTCTTC. Residues: CASSFVTSGLHSYNEQFF.